A single sample gave rise to the 31 T cell receptor beta chains below, sequenced in a study of blood T cell repertoires in COVID-19. Data came from immunoSEQ multiplex PCR; TCRdb stores just in-frame clones and leaves some out. Altogether about 270,000 clones are present, roughly 90% being singletons, with the ten largest covering roughly 2%. Specimen: PBMCs or T cells enriched from blood (not recorded which). These receptors came from a woman aged 40 to 50 with acute COVID-19.

The chain carries TRBV5-5 and TRBJ2-7, with TRBD2 identical over 8 bases. The CDR3 is 11 amino acids. Germline trimming cut 4 bases from V and 12 bases from J; bases unmatched to any gene: 6. Germline V gene sequence: CDR1 SGHKS, CDR2 YYEKEE (reference sequence). CDR3 amino acids: CASSGGTRSYF. The CDR3 nucleotides are TGTGCCAGCAGCGGCGGGACTAGGTCGTACTTC.

This chain joins TRBV2 and TRBJ2-7, with TRBD1 identical over 7 bases. The trim removed 6 bases at V and 2 bases at J, leaving 7 bases unmatched. This CDR3 has 14 residues. From germline, CDR1 is SNHLY and CDR2 FYNNEI. The CDR3 sequence: CASRNTGAPYEQYF. The CDR3 DNA sequence: TGTGCCAGCAGGAATACAGGGGCCCCCTACGAGCAGTACTTC.

The rearrangement uses TRBV9 and TRBJ2-1, with D perhaps TRBD2 (5 bases). The CDR3 totals 15 residues. Germline-derived CDR1 and CDR2 are SGDLS and YYNGEE. V gave up 4 bases and J gave up 4 bases, with 15 bases separating them. The CDR3 DNA reads TGTGCCAGCAGCACCAGCGGCGGGTGGTACAATGAGCAGTTCTTC. Translating it yields CASSTSGGWYNEQFF.

The table lists this clone with a few counts. The rearrangement uses TRBV25-1 and TRBJ1-4; TRBD1 aligns across 8 bases. This CDR3 spans 16 amino acids. V dropped 3 bases and J dropped 8; count of bases not matched to a gene: 11. Germline V gene lookup returns CDR1 MGHDK and CDR2 SYGVNS. CDR3 loop: CASSDPRTGSAEKLFF. The CDR3, as DNA: TGTGCCAGCAGTGACCCCAGGACAGGGAGTGCAGAAAAACTGTTTTTT.

The CDR3 here is CASSVTYPRDRVIHSGANVLTF. DNA of the CDR3: TGCGCCAGCAGCGTTACGTATCCCCGGGACAGGGTAATCCACTCTGGGGCCAACGTCCTGACTTTC. V is TRBV5-1 and J is TRBJ2-6, with 9 nucleotides matching TRBD1. The CDR3 consists of 22 residues. Trimming cost V 4 bases and J 0 bases; bases outside gene matches: 20. Germline-derived CDR1 and CDR2 are SGHRS and YFSETQ.

The rearrangement links TRBV9 to TRBJ1-2, with TRBD1 matching 8 bases. Trimming cost V 10 bases and J 2 bases; bases outside gene matches: 7. The CDR3 runs 13 residues. In germline, CDR1 is SGDLS, CDR2 YYNGEE. The CDR3 region is CAARGRVNYGYTF. The CDR3, as DNA: TGTGCCGCCAGGGGGCGCGTCAACTATGGCTACACCTTC.

This clone was observed a single time. V usage is TRBV24-1 and J usage is TRBJ2-5; D gene unclear. Germline V gene lookup returns CDR1 KGHDR and CDR2 SFDVKD. The CDR3 loop spans 12 amino acids. The V and J ends lost 5 bases and 2 bases respectively, with 5 bases between them. CDR3 bases: TGTGCCACCAGTGCGTCTCAAGAGACCCAGTACTTC. It specifies CATSASQETQYF.

This clone was detected only once. This chain links TRBV2 with TRBJ2-2; tentatively, D is TRBD1 (5 bases). The germline V and J ends were trimmed by 6 bases and 6 bases, with 17 bases remaining between them. The CDR3 contains 15 residues. Germline V lookup: CDR1 SNHLY, CDR2 FYNNEI. DNA of the CDR3: TGTGCCAGCAGAAGCCAGGGTTTTTACTCCGGGGAGCTGTTTTTT. It translates to CASRSQGFYSGELFF.

The gene calls are TRBV4-3 and TRBJ2-1; possible D gene TRBD2, 6 bases. Looked up from germline, CDR1 is LGHNA and CDR2 is YSLEER. The CDR3 has 15 amino acids. Deletions cut 0 bases from V and 6 bases from J, with 12 bases between. CDR3 in amino acids: CASSQDGGSGNEQFF. CDR3 in DNA: TGCGCCAGCAGCCAAGATGGAGGTAGCGGCAATGAGCAGTTCTTC.

As for this clone: Additional DNA sequences in this sample encode the identical CDR3. The chain recombines TRBV28 with TRBJ1-2, with 8 bases fitting TRBD1. V shed 3 bases and J 2 bases; nucleotides not matched to a gene: 5. This CDR3 region has 15 residues. Germline V gene lookup returns CDR1 MDHEN and CDR2 SYDVKM. The CDR3 loop is CASSFGDRGNYGYTF. The CDR3 nucleotides are TGTGCCAGCAGTTTTGGAGACAGGGGAAACTATGGCTACACCTTC.

V usage is TRBV30 and J usage is TRBJ1-2; no clear D. CDR1 and CDR2 from the germline V gene are GTSNPN and SVGIG (reference sequence). The CDR3 contains 12 residues. V was clipped by 3 bases and J by 4 bases, with 9 bases between them. The CDR3 is CAWSTTGYGYTF. The CDR3 DNA reads TGTGCCTGGAGCACCACGGGCTATGGCTACACCTTC.

This clone has only one observation. Here the CDR3 DNA reads TGTGCCAGCTCACCAAGGAACAGGGAAGATGGCTACACCTTC. Amino acid sequence: CASSPRNREDGYTF. The rearrangement joins TRBV18 to TRBJ1-2; TRBD1 might be the D (6 bases). Germline V gene sequence: CDR1 KGHSH, CDR2 LQKENI. With 2 bases removed from V and 6 bases from J, the gap between germline ends came to 13 bases. The CDR3 contains 14 residues.

The V call is TRBV28, the J call TRBJ2-3, with D perhaps matching TRBD2 (6 bases). With 8 bases removed from V and 1 base from J, the gap between germline ends came to 16 bases. CDR1 is MDHEN and CDR2 is SYDVKM in the germline V gene. This CDR3 spans 15 amino acids. Here the CDR3 reads CASWMSGEGTDTQYF. CDR3 in DNA: TGTGCCAGCTGGATGTCGGGAGAGGGCACAGATACGCAGTATTTT. Drawing the rest from reference TRBV28 and TRBJ2-3, the complete variable domain is DVKVTQSSRYLVKRTGEKVFLECVQDMDHENMFWYRQDPGLGLRLIYFSYDVKMKEKGDIPEGYSVSREKKERFSLILESASTNQTSMYLCASWMSGEGTDTQYFGPGTRLTVL.

The rearrangement links TRBV24-1 to TRBJ1-2; D gene unclear. Germline values: CDR1 KGHDR, CDR2 SFDVKD. The CDR3 is made up of 12 amino acids. V lost 3 bases and J lost 5, with 6 bases in between. This chain's CDR3 is CATSDQIYGYTF. The CDR3 region has the DNA TGTGCCACCAGTGATCAGATATATGGCTACACCTTC.

V usage is TRBV5-6 and J usage is TRBJ1-2; no firm D call. CDR3 length: 14 residues. Germline-derived CDR1 and CDR2 are SGHDT and YYEEEE. With 4 bases removed from V and 4 bases from J, the gap between germline ends came to 14 bases. CDR3 sequence: CASSLSNRGYGYTF. CDR3 in DNA: TGTGCCAGCAGCCTATCGAACCGGGGCTATGGCTACACCTTC.

The chain recombines TRBV6-2 or TRBV6-3 with TRBJ2-7; 7 positions match TRBD1. CDR3 length: 17 residues. V shed 2 bases and J 2 bases; nucleotides not matched to a gene: 12. Germline values: CDR1 MNHEY, CDR2 SVGEGT. In nucleotides, the CDR3 is TGTGCCAGCAGTTACCCGCTAACAGGGGAAATTACCTACGAGCAGTACTTC. It translates to CASSYPLTGEITYEQYF.

The rearrangement uses TRBV4-2 and TRBJ2-3, with a tentative D call TRBD2 (6 bases). This CDR3 region has 19 residues. V was trimmed by 4 bases and J by 2 bases, leaving 25 bases between them. CDR1 is LGHNA and CDR2 is YNFKEQ in the germline V gene. CDR3 sequence: CASSPEMVGGTLDTDTQYF. The DNA of the CDR3 is TGTGCCAGCAGCCCAGAAATGGTGGGCGGGACTTTAGACACAGATACGCAGTATTTT.

J is TRBJ1-2 and V is TRBV3-1 (or the pseudogene TRBV3-2); tentatively, D is TRBD1 (5 bases). CDR3 length: 12 amino acids. CDR1 LGHDT and CDR2 YNNKEL come from the germline V gene (reference sequence). Deletions cut 10 bases from V and 5 bases from J, with 14 bases between. The CDR3 here is CATALRGYGYTF. The CDR3 DNA reads TGTGCCACCGCCTTACGGGGGTATGGCTACACCTTC.

This clone has just one count. This sequence joins TRBV4-2 and TRBJ2-1; 14 bases map to TRBD2. J was trimmed by 0 bases and V by 3 bases; bases with no gene match: 7. Germline CDR1 reads LGHNA; CDR2 reads YNFKEQ. The CDR3 totals 19 residues. The CDR3, as DNA: TGTGCCAGCAGCCAGCCCGGGACTAGCGGGGGCCCCTCCTACAATGAGCAGTTCTTC. Encoded protein: CASSQPGTSGGPSYNEQFF.

V usage is TRBV11-1 and J usage is TRBJ2-1; TRBD1 is a possible D gene (5 bases). The germline gives CDR1 SGHAT, CDR2 FQDESV (reference sequence). Trimming took off 5 bases at V and 3 bases at J, with 11 bases between the two ends. The CDR3 extends over 14 amino acids. The CDR3 is CASSGGHLYNEQFF. CDR3 coding DNA: TGTGCCAGCAGCGGCGGACACCTCTACAATGAGCAGTTCTTC. The complete variable domain, with remaining parts taken from reference TRBV11-1 and TRBJ2-1, reads EAEVAQSPRYKITEKSQAVAFWCDPISGHATLYWYRQILGQGPELLVQFQDESVVDDSQLPKDRFSAERLKGVDSTLKIQPAELGDSAMYLCASSGGHLYNEQFFGPGTRLTVL.

The CDR3 spells CASSLEGGNEKLFF. CDR3 sequence (DNA): TGTGCCAGCAGCTTAGAAGGGGGTAATGAAAAACTGTTTTTT. The chain uses TRBV7-9 and TRBJ1-4, with a tentative D call TRBD1 (6 bases). V lost 1 base, J lost 4 bases, and 7 bases lay in between. CDR1 SEHNR and CDR2 FQNEAQ come from the germline V gene (reference sequence). This CDR3 region has 14 residues.

The V call is TRBV19, the J call TRBJ1-6, with TRBD1 as a possible D gene (6 bases). The length of the CDR3 is 15 residues. The V end was cut by 6 bases, the J end by 10 bases, with 19 bases between. CDR1 and CDR2 (germline): LNHDA, SQIVND (reference sequence). CDR3 in DNA: TGTGCCAGTAGCCACAGGGACGGGCGAGGCTCACCCCTCCACTTT. This gives the protein CASSHRDGRGSPLHF.

V usage is TRBV11-2 and J usage is TRBJ2-5, with a tentative D call TRBD1 (6 bases). V gave up 5 bases and J gave up 2 bases, with 12 bases separating them. In germline, CDR1 is SGHAT, CDR2 FQNNGV. The CDR3 is 14 amino acids. CDR3: CASSHRDLQETQYF. CDR3 sequence (DNA): TGTGCCAGCAGCCACAGGGACCTACAAGAGACCCAGTACTTC.

The table lists this clone with a count of one. The chain is built from TRBV7-2 and TRBJ1-1; D remains ambiguous. This CDR3 region has 17 residues. Per germline, CDR1 SGHTA and CDR2 FQGNSA. Trimming removed 5 bases from V and 1 base from J, with 20 bases in between. CDR3 DNA: TGTGCCAGCAGCCCGACTCGTGGGAGGCGGGGGAACACTGAAGCTTTCTTT. It yields the protein CASSPTRGRRGNTEAFF.

This clone was counted only a few times. The V gene is TRBV2, the J gene TRBJ2-7, with D possibly matching TRBD2 (5 bases). Germline CDR1 SNHLY, CDR2 FYNNEI. The CDR3 has 15 amino acids. Trimming took off 6 bases at V and 7 bases at J, with 22 bases between the two ends. The CDR3 is CASSADSGPSGEQYF. The CDR3, as DNA: TGTGCCAGCAGCGCAGATTCCGGGCCGTCGGGAGAGCAGTACTTC.

The chain combines TRBV30 with TRBJ2-1; 14 bases map to TRBD2. V was clipped by 3 bases and J by 12 bases; unmatched bases: 10. Germline CDR1 reads GTSNPN; CDR2 reads SVGIG (reference sequence). This CDR3 comprises 15 residues. This CDR3 reads CAWRGGTSGGPVQFF. The CDR3 nucleotides read TGTGCCTGGAGAGGTGGGACTAGCGGGGGTCCGGTGCAGTTCTTC.

The chain recombines TRBV2 with TRBJ1-1, with TRBD1 matching over 8 bases. The ends lost 7 bases at V and 6 bases at J; junction bases unmatched: 7. This CDR3 is built from 13 residues. In germline, CDR1 is SNHLY, CDR2 FYNNEI. The CDR3 here is CASNLDRASEAFF. The CDR3 DNA sequence: TGTGCCAGCAACCTGGACAGGGCCTCTGAAGCTTTCTTT. Full variable domain (outside the CDR3, taken from reference TRBV2 and TRBJ1-1): EPEVTQTPSHQVTQMGQEVILRCVPISNHLYFYWYRQILGQKVEFLVSFYNNEISEKSEIFDDQFSVERPDGSNFTLKIRSTKLEDSAMYFCASNLDRASEAFFGQGTRLTVV.

The chain has TRBV5-1 and TRBJ2-6, with TRBD2 matching over 11 bases. The J segment lost 0 bases and the V segment lost 3 bases, leaving 8 bases of the junction unmatched. CDR3 size: 19 residues. Germline V gene sequence: CDR1 SGHRS, CDR2 YFSETQ. CDR3 loop: CASSSGLAGSPSGANVLTF. CDR3 nucleotides: TGCGCCAGCAGCTCCGGACTAGCGGGTTCTCCCTCTGGGGCCAACGTCCTGACTTTC.

The chain joins TRBV28 to TRBJ1-5; possibly TRBD1 for D (5 bases). With 5 bases removed from V and 2 bases from J, the gap between germline ends came to 13 bases. CDR1 and CDR2 (germline): MDHEN, SYDVKM. This CDR3 has 15 residues. This chain's CDR3 is CASSPPGGGNQPQHF. The CDR3 DNA reads as TGTGCCAGCAGTCCGCCGGGGGGGGGCAATCAGCCCCAGCATTTT.

Only one count was recorded for this clone. The J gene is TRBJ2-1, the V gene TRBV13; no definite D call. Germline CDR1 PRHDT, CDR2 FYEKMQ (reference sequence). The CDR3 loop spans 13 amino acids. With 5 bases removed from V and 9 bases from J, the gap between germline ends came to 14 bases. This CDR3 is CASSLSPLVEQFF. DNA for the CDR3: TGTGCCAGCAGCCTCAGTCCCCTAGTTGAGCAGTTCTTC.

The chain is built from TRBV15 and TRBJ1-5; 9 bases agree with TRBD1. Per the germline V gene, CDR1 is LNHNV and CDR2 is YYDKDF (reference sequence). Trimming at V came to 1 base and at J to 3 bases, leaving 4 bases not matched to a gene. The length of the CDR3 is 16 residues. The CDR3 bases are TGTGCCACCAGCAGAGGGGACAGGGTGTTCAATCAGCCCCAGCATTTT. Encoded protein: CATSRGDRVFNQPQHF.